This entry describes one T cell receptor (beta chain). This specimen comes from a study of lymphopenia after photon versus proton radiotherapy. CDR3 length: 15 amino acids. V dropped 6 bases and J dropped 1 base, with 10 bases sitting between them. CDR1 is MNHEY and CDR2 is SVGAGI in the germline V gene. Sequencing used immunoSEQ multiplex PCR; TCRdb keeps in-frame clones, though not all of them. The repertoire holds around 16,000 clones, less than 90% seen once, with about 50% in the top ten. The receptor's source is a woman aged 60-75 years with cholangiocarcinoma. Some clones in this sample may be carry-over from other donors' samples. The chain has TRBV6-5 and TRBJ2-6, with D possibly TRBD2 on 5 matching bases. The input for sequencing was peripheral blood, taken from a patient treated with proton-based radiotherapy. CDR3 nucleotides: TGTGCCAGCAGACCGGGGAAATCTGGGGCCAACGTCCTGACTTTC. This codes for CASRPGKSGANVLTF.